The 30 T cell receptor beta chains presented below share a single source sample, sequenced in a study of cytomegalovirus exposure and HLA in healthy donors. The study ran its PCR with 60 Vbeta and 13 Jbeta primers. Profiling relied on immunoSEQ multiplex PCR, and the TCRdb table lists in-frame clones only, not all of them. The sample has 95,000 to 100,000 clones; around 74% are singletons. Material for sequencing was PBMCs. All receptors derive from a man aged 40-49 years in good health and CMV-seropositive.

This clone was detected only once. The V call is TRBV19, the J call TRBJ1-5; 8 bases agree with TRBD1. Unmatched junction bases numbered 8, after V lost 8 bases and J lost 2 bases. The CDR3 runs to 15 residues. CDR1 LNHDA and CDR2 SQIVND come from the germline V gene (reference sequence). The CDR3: CASEPVGQGNQPQHF. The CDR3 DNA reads TGTGCCAGTGAACCGGTGGGACAGGGCAATCAGCCCCAGCATTTT.

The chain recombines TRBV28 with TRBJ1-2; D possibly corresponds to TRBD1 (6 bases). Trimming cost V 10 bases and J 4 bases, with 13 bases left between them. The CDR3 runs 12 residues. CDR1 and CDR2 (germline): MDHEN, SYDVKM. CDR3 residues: CAIPGHSYGYTF. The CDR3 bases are TGTGCCATTCCGGGACATAGCTATGGCTACACCTTC.

CDR3 region: CASRPSVAKNIQYF. In DNA, the CDR3 is TGTGCCAGCAGGCCTTCAGTAGCCAAAAACATTCAGTACTTC. The V call is TRBV6-1, the J call TRBJ2-4, with D hard to call. The CDR3 consists of 14 residues. Trimming pared 6 bases from V and 0 bases from J, leaving 9 bases between. The germline V gene has CDR1 MNHNS and CDR2 SASEGT.

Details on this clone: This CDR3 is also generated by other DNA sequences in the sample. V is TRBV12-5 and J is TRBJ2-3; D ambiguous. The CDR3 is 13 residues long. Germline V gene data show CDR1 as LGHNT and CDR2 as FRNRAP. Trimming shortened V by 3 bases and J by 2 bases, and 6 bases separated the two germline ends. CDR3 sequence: CASGFGVTDTQYF. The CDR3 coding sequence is TGTGCTAGTGGTTTCGGAGTCACAGATACGCAGTATTTT. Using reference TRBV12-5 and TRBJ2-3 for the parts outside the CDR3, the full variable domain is DARVTQTPRHKVTEMGQEVTMRCQPILGHNTVFWYRQTMMQGLELLAYFRNRAPLDDSGMPKDRFSAEMPDATLATLKIQPSEPRDSAVYFCASGFGVTDTQYFGPGTRLTVL.

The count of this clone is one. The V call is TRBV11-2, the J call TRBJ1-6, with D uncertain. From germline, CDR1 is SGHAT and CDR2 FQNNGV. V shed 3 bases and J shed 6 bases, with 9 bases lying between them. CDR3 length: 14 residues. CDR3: CASSFEGFNSPLHF. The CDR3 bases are TGTGCCAGCAGCTTCGAGGGTTTTAATTCACCCCTCCACTTT.

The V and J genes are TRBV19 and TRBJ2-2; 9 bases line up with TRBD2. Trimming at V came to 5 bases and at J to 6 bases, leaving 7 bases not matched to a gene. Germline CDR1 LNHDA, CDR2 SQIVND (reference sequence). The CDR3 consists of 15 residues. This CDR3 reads CASSLNSGSSGELFF. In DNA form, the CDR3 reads TGTGCCAGTAGTTTAAATAGCGGGAGTTCCGGGGAGCTGTTTTTT. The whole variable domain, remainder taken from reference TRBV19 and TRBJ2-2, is DGGITQSPKYLFRKEGQNVTLSCEQNLNHDAMYWYRQDPGQGLRLIYYSQIVNDFQKGDIAEGYSVSREKKESFPLTVTSAQKNPTAFYLCASSLNSGSSGELFFGEGSRLTVL.

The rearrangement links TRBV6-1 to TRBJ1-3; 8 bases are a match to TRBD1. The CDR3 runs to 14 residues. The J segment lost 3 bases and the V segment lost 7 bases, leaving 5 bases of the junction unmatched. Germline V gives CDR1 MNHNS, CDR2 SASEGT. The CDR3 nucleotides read TGTGCCAGCACCCAGGGGGCGTTTGGAAACACCATATATTTT. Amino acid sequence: CASTQGAFGNTIYF.

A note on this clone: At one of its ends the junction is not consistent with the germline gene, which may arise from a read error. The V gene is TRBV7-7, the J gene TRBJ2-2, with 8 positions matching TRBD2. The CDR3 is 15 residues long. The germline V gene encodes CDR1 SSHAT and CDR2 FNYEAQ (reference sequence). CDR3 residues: CASSGSSPGTGELFF. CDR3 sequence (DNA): TGTGCTAGCAGCGGGAGCAGCCCGGGGACCGGGGAGCTGTTTTTT. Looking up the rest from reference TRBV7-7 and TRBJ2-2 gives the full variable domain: GAGVSQSPRYKVTKRGQDVTLRCDPISSHATLYWYQQALGQGPEFLTYFNYEAQPDKSGLPSDRFSAERPEGSISTLTIQRTEQRDSAMYRCASSGSSPGTGELFFGEGSRLTVL.

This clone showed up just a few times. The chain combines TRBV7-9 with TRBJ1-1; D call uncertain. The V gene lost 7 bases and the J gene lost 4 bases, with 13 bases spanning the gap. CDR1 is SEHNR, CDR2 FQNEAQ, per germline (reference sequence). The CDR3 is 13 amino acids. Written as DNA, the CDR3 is TGTGCCAGCACCCCCACGGTAGCCACTGAAGCTTTCTTT. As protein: CASTPTVATEAFF. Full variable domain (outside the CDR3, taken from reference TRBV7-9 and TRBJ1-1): DTGVSQNPRHKITKRGQNVTFRCDPISEHNRLYWYRQTLGQGPEFLTYFQNEAQLEKSRLLSDRFSAERPKGSFSTLEIQRTEQGDSAMYLCASTPTVATEAFFGQGTRLTVV.

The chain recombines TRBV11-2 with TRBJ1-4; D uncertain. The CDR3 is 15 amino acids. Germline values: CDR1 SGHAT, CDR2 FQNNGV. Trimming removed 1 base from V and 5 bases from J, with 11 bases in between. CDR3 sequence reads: CASSLVGSGNEKLFF. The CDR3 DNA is TGTGCCAGCAGCTTAGTCGGGTCGGGAAATGAAAAACTGTTTTTT.

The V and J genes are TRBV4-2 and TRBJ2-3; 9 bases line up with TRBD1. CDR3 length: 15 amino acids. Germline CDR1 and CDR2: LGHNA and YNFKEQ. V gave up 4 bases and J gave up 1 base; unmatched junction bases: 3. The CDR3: CASSLGQGGTDTQYF. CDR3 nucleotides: TGTGCCAGCAGCCTGGGACAGGGAGGCACAGATACGCAGTATTTT.

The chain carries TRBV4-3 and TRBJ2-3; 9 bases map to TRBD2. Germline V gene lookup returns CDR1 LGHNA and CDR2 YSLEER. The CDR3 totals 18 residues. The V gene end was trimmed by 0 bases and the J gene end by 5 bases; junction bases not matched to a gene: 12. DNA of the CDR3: TGCGCCAGCAGCCAAGATGTAGCGGGGGCGGCTAGGGGAGATACGCAGTATTTT. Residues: CASSQDVAGAARGDTQYF.

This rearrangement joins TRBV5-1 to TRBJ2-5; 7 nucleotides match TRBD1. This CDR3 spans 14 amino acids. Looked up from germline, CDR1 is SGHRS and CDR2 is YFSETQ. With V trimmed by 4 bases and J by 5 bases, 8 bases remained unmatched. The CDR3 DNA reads TGCGCCAGCAGCATTGGGACAGTCCGGGAGACCCAGTACTTC. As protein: CASSIGTVRETQYF.

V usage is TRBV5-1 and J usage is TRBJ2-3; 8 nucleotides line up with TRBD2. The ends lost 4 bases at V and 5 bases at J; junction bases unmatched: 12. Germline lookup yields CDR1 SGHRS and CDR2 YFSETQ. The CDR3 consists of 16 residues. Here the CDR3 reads CASSPVIAGQGDTQYF. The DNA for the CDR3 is TGCGCCAGCAGCCCCGTGATAGCGGGGCAGGGAGATACGCAGTATTTT.

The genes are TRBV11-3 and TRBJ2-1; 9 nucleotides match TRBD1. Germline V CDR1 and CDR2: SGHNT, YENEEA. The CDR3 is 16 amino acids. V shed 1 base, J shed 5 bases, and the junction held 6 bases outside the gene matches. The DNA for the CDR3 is TGTGCCAGCAGCTTAGTATGGGGACAGGGAAACAATGAGCAGTTCTTC. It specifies CASSLVWGQGNNEQFF.

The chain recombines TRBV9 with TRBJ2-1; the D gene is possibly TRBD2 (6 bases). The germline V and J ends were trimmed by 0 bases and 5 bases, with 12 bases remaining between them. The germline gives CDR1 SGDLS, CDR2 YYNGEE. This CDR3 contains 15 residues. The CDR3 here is CASSVGGLIHNEQFF. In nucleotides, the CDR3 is TGTGCCAGCAGCGTAGGGGGACTTATCCACAATGAGCAGTTCTTC.

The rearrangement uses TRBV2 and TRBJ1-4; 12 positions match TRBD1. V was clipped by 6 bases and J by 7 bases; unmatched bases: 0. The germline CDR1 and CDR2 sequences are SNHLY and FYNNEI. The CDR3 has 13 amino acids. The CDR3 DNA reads TGTGCCAGCAGGGGACAGGGGGCTGAAAAACTGTTTTTT. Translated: CASRGQGAEKLFF.

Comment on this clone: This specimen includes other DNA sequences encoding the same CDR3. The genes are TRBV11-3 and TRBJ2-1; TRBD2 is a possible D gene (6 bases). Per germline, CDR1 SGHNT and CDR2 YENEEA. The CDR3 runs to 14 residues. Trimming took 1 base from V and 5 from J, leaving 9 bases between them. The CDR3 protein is CASSLVGGHNEQFF. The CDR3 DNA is TGTGCCAGCAGCTTAGTCGGGGGTCACAATGAGCAGTTCTTC.

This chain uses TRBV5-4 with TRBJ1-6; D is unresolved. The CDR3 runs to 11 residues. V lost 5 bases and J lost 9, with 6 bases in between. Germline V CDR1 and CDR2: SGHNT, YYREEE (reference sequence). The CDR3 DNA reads TGTGCCAGCAGGGGAGCTTCACCCCTCCACTTT. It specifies CASRGASPLHF. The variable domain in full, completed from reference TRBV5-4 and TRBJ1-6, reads ETGVTQSPTHLIKTRGQQVTLRCSSQSGHNTVSWYQQALGQGPQFIFQYYREEENGRGNFPPRFSGLQFPNYSSELNVNALELDDSALYLCASRGASPLHFGNGTRLTVT.

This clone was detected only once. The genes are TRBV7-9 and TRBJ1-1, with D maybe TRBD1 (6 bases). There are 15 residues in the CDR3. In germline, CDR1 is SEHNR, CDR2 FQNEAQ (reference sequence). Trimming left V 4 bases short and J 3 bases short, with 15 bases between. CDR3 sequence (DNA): TGTGCCAGCAGCTGGTCTCTCGAGGGGGACACTGAAGCTTTCTTT. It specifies CASSWSLEGDTEAFF.

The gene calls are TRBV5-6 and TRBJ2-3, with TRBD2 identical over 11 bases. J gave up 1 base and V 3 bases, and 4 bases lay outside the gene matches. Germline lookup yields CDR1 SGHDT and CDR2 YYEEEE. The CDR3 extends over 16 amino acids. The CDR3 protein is CASSSLTSGGTDTQYF. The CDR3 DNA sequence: TGTGCCAGCAGCTCCTTGACTAGCGGGGGCACAGATACGCAGTATTTT.

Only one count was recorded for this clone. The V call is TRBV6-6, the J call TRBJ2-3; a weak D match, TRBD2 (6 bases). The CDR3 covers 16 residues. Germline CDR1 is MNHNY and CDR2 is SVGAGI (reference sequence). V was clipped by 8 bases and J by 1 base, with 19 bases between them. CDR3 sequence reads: CASGGYGGTRTDTQYF. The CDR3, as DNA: TGTGCCAGCGGGGGATATGGCGGGACCCGCACAGATACGCAGTATTTT.

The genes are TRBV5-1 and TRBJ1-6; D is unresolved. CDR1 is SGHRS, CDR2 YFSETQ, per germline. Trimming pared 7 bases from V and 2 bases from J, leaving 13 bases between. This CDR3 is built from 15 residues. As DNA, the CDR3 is TGCGCCAGCTCCCCGAGGGAAACCTATAATTCACCCCTCCACTTT. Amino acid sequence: CASSPRETYNSPLHF.

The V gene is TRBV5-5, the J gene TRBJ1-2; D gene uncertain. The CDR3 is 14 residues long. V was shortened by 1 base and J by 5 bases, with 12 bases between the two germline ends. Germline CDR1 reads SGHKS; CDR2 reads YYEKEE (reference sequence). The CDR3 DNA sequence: TGTGCCAGCAGCTTGATGAGTTTTACTTATGGCTACACCTTC. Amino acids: CASSLMSFTYGYTF.

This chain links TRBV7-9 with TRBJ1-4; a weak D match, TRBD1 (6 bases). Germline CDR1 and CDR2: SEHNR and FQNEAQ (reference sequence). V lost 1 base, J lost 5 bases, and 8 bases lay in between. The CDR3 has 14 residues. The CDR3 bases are TGTGCCAGCAGCTTAGGGACAGCGAATGAAAAACTGTTTTTT. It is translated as CASSLGTANEKLFF.

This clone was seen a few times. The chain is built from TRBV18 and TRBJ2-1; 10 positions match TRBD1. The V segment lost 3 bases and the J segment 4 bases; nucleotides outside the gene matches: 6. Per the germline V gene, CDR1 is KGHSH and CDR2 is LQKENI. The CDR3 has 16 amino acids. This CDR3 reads CASSPGTGEGYNEQFF. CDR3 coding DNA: TGTGCCAGCTCACCCGGGACAGGGGAGGGATACAATGAGCAGTTCTTC. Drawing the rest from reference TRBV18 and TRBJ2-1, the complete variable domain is NAGVMQNPRHLVRRRGQEARLRCSPMKGHSHVYWYRQLPEEGLKFMVYLQKENIIDESGMPKERFSAEFPKEGPSILRIQQVVRGDSAAYFCASSPGTGEGYNEQFFGPGTRLTVL.

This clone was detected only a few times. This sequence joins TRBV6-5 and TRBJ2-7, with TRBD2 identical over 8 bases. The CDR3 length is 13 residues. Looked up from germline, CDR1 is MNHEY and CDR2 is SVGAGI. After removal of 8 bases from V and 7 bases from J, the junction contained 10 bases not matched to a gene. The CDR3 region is CASVRAGASEQYF. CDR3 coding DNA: TGTGCCAGCGTTCGAGCGGGAGCAAGTGAGCAGTACTTC.

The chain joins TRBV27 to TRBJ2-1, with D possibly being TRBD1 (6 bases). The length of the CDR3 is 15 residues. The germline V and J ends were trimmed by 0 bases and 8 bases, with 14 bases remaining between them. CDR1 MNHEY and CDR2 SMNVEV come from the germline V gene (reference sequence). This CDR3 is CASSLSYQGPDEQFF. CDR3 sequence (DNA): TGTGCCAGCAGTTTATCGTACCAGGGGCCGGATGAGCAGTTCTTC.

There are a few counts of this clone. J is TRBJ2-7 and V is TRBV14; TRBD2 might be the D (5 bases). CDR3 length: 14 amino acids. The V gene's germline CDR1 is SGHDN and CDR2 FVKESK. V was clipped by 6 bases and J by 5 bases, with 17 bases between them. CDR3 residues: CASRLRSGWDEQYF. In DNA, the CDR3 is TGTGCCAGCAGACTGCGATCGGGGTGGGACGAGCAGTACTTC.

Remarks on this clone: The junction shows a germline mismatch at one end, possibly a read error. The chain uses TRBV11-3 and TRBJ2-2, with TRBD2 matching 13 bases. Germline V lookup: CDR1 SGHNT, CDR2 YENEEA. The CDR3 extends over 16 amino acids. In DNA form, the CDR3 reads TGTGCCCGCAGCTCACGACTAGCGGGAGGTACCGGGGAGCTGTTTTTT. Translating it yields CARSSRLAGGTGELFF.